The next 5 T cell receptor beta chains were all read from a single sample in a study of blood T cells in healthy people across ages (dated by TCRdb to about 2015). The method was 5' RACE. The sequencer listed for this sample is Illumina HiSeq 2500. A second 7 to 11 cycle PCR used a sample-barcoded 5' primer and a J-beta primer mix. TCRdb redid the processing of the public reads, applying fastp at Q25 and MiXCR, and retained in-frame beta chains. Rows with one shared CDR3 protein collapse into an entry with the most common genes and DNA. The sample table records over 1,500,000 distinct CDR3 sequences; around 48% of these occur just once. The ten largest clones take up 2.1% of the sample. The sequenced material came from blood. The receptors were gathered from a woman aged 40 to 49 in good health.

This clonotype was observed many times. V usage is TRBV7-9 and J usage is TRBJ2-1; D gene ambiguous. V was pared by 4 bases and J by 8 bases, with 3 bases between. The CDR3 contains 10 residues. CDR1 SEHNR and CDR2 FQNEAQ come from the germline V gene (reference sequence). CDR3 sequence: CASSSYEQFF. CDR3 DNA: TGTGCCAGCAGCTCTTATGAGCAGTTCTTC.

The chain has TRBV27 and TRBJ1-6; D is undetermined. The germline CDR1 and CDR2 sequences are MNHEY and SMNVEV (reference sequence). The length of the CDR3 is 14 residues. V lost 8 bases and J lost 7, with 15 bases in between. CDR3 nucleotide sequence: TGTGCCAGCCGCTCGGCGGGGATGAATTCACCCCTCCACTTT. It encodes CASRSAGMNSPLHF.

This clonotype was counted between two and nine times. The rearrangement joins TRBV7-6 to TRBJ2-3, with 11 nucleotides matching TRBD2. The length of the CDR3 is 17 residues. V was clipped by 5 bases and J by 0 bases; unmatched bases: 7. Germline V gene sequence: CDR1 SGHVS, CDR2 FNYEAQ. CDR3 in amino acids: CASSPGLAGSSTDTQYF. The CDR3, as DNA: TGTGCCAGCAGCCCAGGACTAGCGGGCTCTAGCACAGATACGCAGTATTTT. Full variable domain (outside the CDR3, taken from reference TRBV7-6 and TRBJ2-3): GAGVSQSPRYKVTKRGQDVALRCDPISGHVSLYWYRQALGQGPEFLTYFNYEAQQDKSGLPNDRFSAERPEGSISTLTIQRTEQRDSAMYRCASSPGLAGSSTDTQYFGPGTRLTVL.

The chain is built from TRBV24-1 and TRBJ2-3; TRBD1 matches 8 bases. Germline V CDR1 and CDR2: KGHDR, SFDVKD. The CDR3 spans 15 residues. Trimming cost V 3 bases and J 7 bases; bases outside gene matches: 8. The CDR3 protein is CATSDPDRVGNTQYF. For the CDR3, the DNA is TGTGCCACCAGTGATCCGGACAGGGTTGGAAATACGCAGTATTTT.

The rearrangement links TRBV28 to TRBJ2-7; TRBD2 aligns across 7 bases. The CDR3 length is 15 residues. CDR1 and CDR2 (germline): MDHEN, SYDVKM. V shed 2 bases, J shed 6 bases, and the junction held 10 bases outside the gene matches. This chain's CDR3 is CASSLAREGSGEQYF. The CDR3 bases are TGTGCCAGCAGTTTAGCCAGGGAGGGTAGTGGCGAGCAGTACTTC. The full variable domain, its missing parts supplied by reference TRBV28 and TRBJ2-7, is DVKVTQSSRYLVKRTGEKVFLECVQDMDHENMFWYRQDPGLGLRLIYFSYDVKMKEKGDIPEGYSVSREKKERFSLILESASTNQTSMYLCASSLAREGSGEQYFGPGTRLTVT.